This T cell receptor beta chain was sequenced for a study of blood T cell repertoires in COVID-19. Study summary: Specimens from acute and convalescent COVID-19 originated in the United States, Italy and Spain. T cells, B-cell-depleted T cells, or PBMCs supplied cDNA or gDNA.

Under the authors' procedure: How many nucleated cells were present was estimated from reference gene primer amplification. Profiled with immunoSEQ multiplex PCR; TCRdb holds only in-frame clones, not every one. V and J calls and clone size are those listed in that table; D and trimming were worked out from the DNA. The sample lists approximately 130,000 clones; just under 90% were seen once. This clone was counted between two and nine times. The CDR3 covers 14 residues. V lost 8 bases to trimming and J lost 7 bases, with 17 bases between them. Germline CDR1 SGHTA, CDR2 FQGNSA. This sequence was found in a woman in her fifties or sixties with acute or convalescent COVID-19. Sequenced input: peripheral blood. This chain joins TRBV7-2 and TRBJ1-4; D may be TRBD1 (6 bases). The CDR3, as DNA: TGTGCCAGCGGGGGCGGGCCGCGCGGTGAAAAACTGTTTTTT. Protein: CASGGGPRGEKLFF.